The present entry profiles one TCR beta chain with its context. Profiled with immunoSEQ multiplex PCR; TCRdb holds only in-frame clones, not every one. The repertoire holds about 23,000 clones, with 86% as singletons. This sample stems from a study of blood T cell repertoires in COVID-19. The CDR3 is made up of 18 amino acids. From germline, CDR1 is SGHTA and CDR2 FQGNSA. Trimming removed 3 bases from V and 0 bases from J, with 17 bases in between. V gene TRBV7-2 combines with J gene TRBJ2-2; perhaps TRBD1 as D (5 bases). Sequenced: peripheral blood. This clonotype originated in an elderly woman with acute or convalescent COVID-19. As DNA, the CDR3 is TGTGCCAGCAGCTTGGTTCCGGCCAGGGCAGCGAACACCGGGGAGCTGTTTTTT. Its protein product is CASSLVPARAANTGELFF. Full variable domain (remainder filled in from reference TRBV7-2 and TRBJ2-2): GAGVSQSPSNKVTEKGKDVELRCDPISGHTALYWYRQSLGQGLEFLIYFQGNSAPDKSGLPSDRFSAERTGGSVSTLTIQRTQQEDSAVYLCASSLVPARAANTGELFFGEGSRLTVL.